The table lists the clone carrying this TCR beta chain with a few counts. This sample is part of a study of T-cell reconstitution after alpha-beta-depleted transplantation in children. Unique molecular identifiers were used in preparing the TCRbeta library. Using its own MiXCR run on the PCR reads, TCRdb lists one record per CDR3 protein. The data hold fewer than 550,000 distinct CDR3 sequences, with over 9.5% observed a single time. The sample here was PBMCs, taken before TCRalphabeta/CD19-depleted stem cell transplant. The TCR was taken from a child under 10 years old with inherited bone marrow failure, due to receive a stem cell transplant.

This chain's CDR3 is CASGQSYTDTQYF. Here the CDR3 DNA reads TGTGCCAGTGGACAATCCTACACAGATACGCAGTATTTT. The J gene is TRBJ2-3, the V gene TRBV10-3, with D perhaps matching TRBD1 (5 bases). Germline CDR1 is ENHRY and CDR2 is SYGVKD. The CDR3 covers 13 residues. The V gene lost 10 bases and the J gene lost 2 bases, with 13 bases spanning the gap.